The 21 T cell receptor beta chains below were found in one sample sequenced in a study of blood T cell repertoires in COVID-19. Sequencing was performed with immunoSEQ multiplex PCR; in TCRdb, only in-frame clones are kept and a portion is missing. In the table there are about 50,000 clones, 83% of which are singletons. Sequencing was done on a sample of peripheral blood. The receptors come from a man between 40 and 49 years old with acute or convalescent COVID-19.

This clone was counted a few times. V gene TRBV2 combines with J gene TRBJ1-2; unclear D gene. Trimming left V 7 bases short and J 7 bases short, with 13 bases between. The length of the CDR3 is 12 residues. Germline V lookup: CDR1 SNHLY, CDR2 FYNNEI. CDR3 in amino acids: CASTLLSSGYTF. CDR3 sequence (DNA): TGTGCCAGCACCCTCCTTAGTTCTGGCTACACCTTC. Using reference TRBV2 and TRBJ1-2 for the parts outside the CDR3, the full variable domain is EPEVTQTPSHQVTQMGQEVILRCVPISNHLYFYWYRQILGQKVEFLVSFYNNEISEKSEIFDDQFSVERPDGSNFTLKIRSTKLEDSAMYFCASTLLSSGYTFGSGTRLTVV.

The V call is TRBV30, the J call TRBJ1-3; 12 bases agree with TRBD1. The CDR3 extends over 16 amino acids. Germline assignment: CDR1 GTSNPN and CDR2 SVGIG (reference sequence). The V gene end was trimmed by 1 base and the J gene end by 2 bases; junction bases not matched to a gene: 3. CDR3 sequence: CAWSGGTGGTGNTIYF. The CDR3 region has the DNA TGTGCCTGGAGTGGGGGGACAGGGGGCACTGGAAACACCATATATTTT.

This chain joins TRBV6-5 and TRBJ1-3; D unclear. Trimming cost V 7 bases and J 1 base, with 5 bases left between them. From germline, CDR1 is MNHEY and CDR2 SVGAGI. The CDR3 loop spans 12 amino acids. As DNA, the CDR3 is TGTGCCAGCATCAGGTCTGGAAACACCATATATTTT. Its protein is CASIRSGNTIYF.

The chain employs TRBV27 and TRBJ2-1; D gene unclear. This CDR3 spans 13 amino acids. Germline V gene data show CDR1 as MNHEY and CDR2 as SMNVEV (reference sequence). Trimming shortened V by 3 bases and J by 7 bases, and 10 bases separated the two germline ends. DNA for the CDR3: TGTGCCAGCAGTTTCGGCAGGTCAAATGAGCAGTTCTTC. Translation: CASSFGRSNEQFF.

The chain joins TRBV7-9 to TRBJ1-1; 8 nucleotides agree with TRBD1. The germline gives CDR1 SEHNR, CDR2 FQNEAQ (reference sequence). V was clipped by 5 bases and J by 1 base; unmatched bases: 3. CDR3 size: 14 residues. CDR3 region: CASSRGTGNTEAFF. CDR3 DNA: TGTGCCAGCAGCAGGGGGACAGGGAACACTGAAGCTTTCTTT.

The rearrangement joins TRBV27 to TRBJ2-3, with 11 bases matching TRBD2. Looked up from germline, CDR1 is MNHEY and CDR2 is SMNVEV (reference sequence). The CDR3 covers 14 residues. With 10 bases clipped from V and 10 bases from J, the junction kept 13 bases outside the gene matches. The CDR3 loop reads CATGTSGDRLAQYF. CDR3 DNA sequence: TGTGCCACCGGGACTAGCGGTGACCGACTGGCGCAGTATTTT.

The chain carries TRBV10-1 and TRBJ1-2; D possibly corresponds to TRBD1 (6 bases). Trimming took off 9 bases at V and 4 bases at J, with 18 bases between the two ends. CDR1 WNHNN and CDR2 SYGVQD come from the germline V gene (reference sequence). The CDR3 consists of 14 residues. The CDR3 is CARDTGPIIYGYTF. The CDR3 bases are TGCGCCAGGGATACAGGGCCTATTATCTATGGCTACACCTTC.

In nucleotides, the CDR3 is TGTGCCAGTAGTAGGTGGACAGGGCACACCGGGGAGCTGTTTTTT. This codes for CASSRWTGHTGELFF. The chain carries TRBV19 and TRBJ2-2, with 8 bases aligning to TRBD1. CDR1 and CDR2 (germline): LNHDA, SQIVND (reference sequence). V was clipped by 4 bases and J by 3 bases; unmatched bases: 4. This CDR3 region has 15 residues.

The genes are TRBV3-1 (or the pseudogene TRBV3-2) and TRBJ2-4; TRBD1 matches 10 bases. CDR3 size: 16 residues. V was clipped by 2 bases and J by 5 bases; unmatched bases: 6. From germline, CDR1 is LGHDT and CDR2 YNNKEL (reference sequence). The CDR3 reads CASSQTDRGLENIQYF. The DNA for the CDR3 is TGTGCCAGCAGCCAAACCGACAGGGGGCTAGAAAACATTCAGTACTTC.

The chain carries TRBV11-2 and TRBJ2-6; D possibly corresponds to TRBD2 (6 bases). Germline V CDR1 and CDR2: SGHAT, FQNNGV. Trimming shortened V by 5 bases and J by 0 bases, and 11 bases separated the two germline ends. CDR3 length: 16 amino acids. DNA for the CDR3: TGTGCCAGCAGCGTGCCGGGGGTCTCTGGGGCCAACGTCCTGACTTTC. Amino acid sequence: CASSVPGVSGANVLTF.

The rearrangement uses TRBV5-1 and TRBJ2-2; no definite D call. The CDR3 is 13 residues long. The germline gives CDR1 SGHRS, CDR2 YFSETQ. Trimming took off 5 bases at V and 4 bases at J, with 9 bases between the two ends. CDR3 in DNA: TGCGCCAGCAGTATAAGTAGCACCGGGGAGCTGTTTTTT. This encodes CASSISSTGELFF.

The V call is TRBV2, the J call TRBJ2-5, with TRBD2 matching over 11 bases. The CDR3 contains 15 residues. The germline gives CDR1 SNHLY, CDR2 FYNNEI. V lost 7 bases and J lost 4; bases outside the gene matches: 8. CDR3 sequence: CASKGTSGSRETQYF. DNA of the CDR3: TGTGCCAGCAAGGGGACTAGCGGAAGTCGAGAGACCCAGTACTTC.

V is TRBV19 and J is TRBJ2-4; TRBD1 matches at 7 bases. Germline CDR1 and CDR2: LNHDA and SQIVND (reference sequence). The CDR3 runs to 13 residues. The V gene end was trimmed by 7 bases and the J gene end by 5 bases; junction bases not matched to a gene: 5. The CDR3: CASIPQGENIQYF. Here the CDR3 DNA reads TGTGCCAGTATCCCCCAGGGGGAAAACATTCAGTACTTC. Supplemented by reference TRBV19 and TRBJ2-4, the full variable domain reads DGGITQSPKYLFRKEGQNVTLSCEQNLNHDAMYWYRQDPGQGLRLIYYSQIVNDFQKGDIAEGYSVSREKKESFPLTVTSAQKNPTAFYLCASIPQGENIQYFGAGTRLSVL.

The chain couples TRBV9 to TRBJ2-5, with 8 bases lining up with TRBD2. Germline loops: CDR1 SGDLS, CDR2 YYNGEE. The ends lost 0 bases at V and 4 bases at J; junction bases unmatched: 5. This CDR3 has 15 amino acids. The DNA for the CDR3 is TGTGCCAGCAGCGTAGATTCGGGAGGGAGAGAGACCCAGTACTTC. Translated, it gives CASSVDSGGRETQYF.

The V gene is TRBV18, the J gene TRBJ1-1, with a weak D call TRBD1 (5 bases). This CDR3 is built from 12 residues. V lost 8 bases and J lost 6, with 13 bases in between. Germline CDR1 KGHSH, CDR2 LQKENI. CDR3 bases: TGTGCCAGCGATACCGGGGGGTCTGAAGCTTTCTTT. Translation gives CASDTGGSEAFF.

This clone was seen only once. The J gene is TRBJ1-5, the V gene TRBV7-9, with TRBD1 as a possible D gene (5 bases). Germline CDR1 is SEHNR and CDR2 is FQNEAQ (reference sequence). V lost 1 base and J lost 7, with 11 bases in between. CDR3 length: 14 amino acids. In nucleotides, the CDR3 is TGTGCCAGCAGCTTAGATAGGGGCCAACAGCCCCAGCATTTT. It translates to CASSLDRGQQPQHF.

This clone has a handful of counts. V usage is TRBV7-9 and J usage is TRBJ1-6, with a tentative D call TRBD1 (5 bases). Germline loops: CDR1 SEHNR, CDR2 FQNEAQ (reference sequence). This CDR3 is 15 amino acids long. V was shortened by 1 base and J by 6 bases, with 10 bases between the two germline ends. CDR3: CASSLGQGGNSPLHF. The DNA of the CDR3 is TGTGCCAGCAGCTTAGGCCAGGGAGGTAATTCACCCCTCCACTTT.

This chain joins TRBV21-1 and TRBJ2-1; the table assigns TRBD1, which was not confirmed against the DNA. TRBV21-1 is flagged as a pseudogene. The CDR3 runs to 15 residues. The CDR3 here is CASSQDRGPYNEQFF. The CDR3 region has the DNA TGTGCCAGCAGTCAGGACAGGGGACCCTACAATGAGCAGTTCTTC.

The V call is TRBV11-2, the J call TRBJ2-1; 8 bases line up with TRBD1. The V gene end was trimmed by 5 bases and the J gene end by 7 bases; junction bases not matched to a gene: 13. The CDR3 totals 16 residues. Germline V gene lookup returns CDR1 SGHAT and CDR2 FQNNGV. The CDR3 loop reads CASSLLPGQVINEQFF. In DNA form, the CDR3 reads TGTGCCAGCAGCCTATTACCGGGACAGGTAATAAATGAGCAGTTCTTC.

There are a few counts of this clone. This chain's CDR3 is CATRTRYYMRNEQFF. Written as DNA, the CDR3 is TGTGCCACTAGGACTAGGTATTATATGAGGAATGAGCAGTTCTTC. The chain combines TRBV28 with TRBJ2-1; 7 positions match TRBD2. V gave up 10 bases and J gave up 7 bases; unmatched junction bases: 16. The CDR3 totals 15 residues. Germline V gene sequence: CDR1 MDHEN, CDR2 SYDVKM.

The chain couples TRBV27 to TRBJ1-5; D call uncertain. The V end was cut by 6 bases, the J end by 0 bases, with 6 bases between. Germline V gives CDR1 MNHEY, CDR2 SMNVEV (reference sequence). The CDR3 contains 13 residues. CDR3 in amino acids: CASSRYSNQPQHF. Written as DNA, the CDR3 is TGTGCCAGCAGCCGTTATAGCAATCAGCCCCAGCATTTT.